Sequencing of this T cell receptor beta chain was carried out in a study of beta chain features in type 1 diabetes. The germline V gene has CDR1 SEHNR and CDR2 FQNEAQ (reference sequence). Trimming removed 6 bases at V and 0 bases at J, with 12 bases between. The CDR3 length is 15 residues. The investigators reverse transcribed all of the isolated RNA, so they sequenced expressed TCRB transcripts. Naive, central memory and regulatory T cell samples averaged about 3.6 million immunoSEQ reads each. Libraries were prepared by immunoSEQ multiplex PCR; TCRdb keeps only in-frame clonotypes and omits some of them. The sample yields roughly 140,000 clones, 6.9% seen once.

The origin of this receptor is a woman aged 25 to 45 in good health. The V call is TRBV7-9, the J call TRBJ2-1; no firm D call. Sequenced input: central memory CD4+ T cells from blood. Here the CDR3 reads CASSPDSSSYNEQFF. CDR3 coding DNA: TGTGCCAGCAGTCCCGACTCGAGCTCCTACAATGAGCAGTTCTTC.